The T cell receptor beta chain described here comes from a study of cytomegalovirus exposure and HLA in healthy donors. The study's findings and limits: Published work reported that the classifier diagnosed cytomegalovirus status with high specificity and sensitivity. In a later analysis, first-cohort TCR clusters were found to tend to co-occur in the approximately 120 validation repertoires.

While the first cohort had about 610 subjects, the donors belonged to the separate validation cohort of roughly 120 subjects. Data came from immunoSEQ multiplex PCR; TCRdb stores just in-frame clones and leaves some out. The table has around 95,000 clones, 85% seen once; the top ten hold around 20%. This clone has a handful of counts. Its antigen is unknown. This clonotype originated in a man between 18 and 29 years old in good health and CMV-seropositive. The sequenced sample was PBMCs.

CDR3 region: CASSFLAGVKDEQYF. Here the CDR3 DNA reads TGTGCCAGCAGCTTCCTAGCGGGAGTGAAAGACGAGCAGTACTTC. This chain uses TRBV7-9 with TRBJ2-7; 10 bases are shared with TRBD2. The J segment lost 5 bases and the V segment lost 3 bases, leaving 7 bases of the junction unmatched. CDR3 length: 15 residues. Germline assignment: CDR1 SEHNR and CDR2 FQNEAQ (reference sequence).